This T cell receptor (beta chain) emerged from a study of T cells in Graves' hyperthyroidism and ophthalmopathy. Study as a whole: Blood from the periphery was taken at initial diagnosis, before any treatment. Study-wide points: Most thyroid-expanded clonotypes above 0.001 were also found in blood.

Amplification yielded TCR beta CDR3 regions, with RNA transcripts as the source. A first-round RT-PCR of the TCR CDR3 used the HTBI primer set. TCRdb re-derived calls from the multiplex PCR reads in MiXCR, one entry per CDR3 protein. The table shows around 600,000 distinct CDR3 sequences, with around 14% occurring only once. This clonotype was seen ten or more times. Its specificity is not known. The cohort's ophthalmopathy patients, a group with duration under 3 months, had a Clinical Activity Score of at least 3 and a NOSPECS grade of at least 4. Clinical symptoms, serum thyroxine and TRAb, thyroid ultrasound and orbital computed tomography were used for the diagnoses. CDR1 and CDR2 (germline): MNHNS, SASEGT. The CDR3 is 13 residues long. The germline V and J ends were trimmed by 5 bases and 1 base, with 9 bases remaining between them.

The source material was blood. The source is a woman aged 18-35 years with Graves' ophthalmopathy. This chain uses TRBV6-1 with TRBJ2-7, with D uncertain. CDR3 loop: CASSYGASYEQYF. As DNA, the CDR3 is TGTGCCAGCAGTTATGGAGCTTCCTACGAGCAGTACTTC.